This T cell receptor (beta chain) was sequenced during a study of blood T cells in healthy people across ages. Background on the study: About one barcoded beta molecule per two T cells was the capture yield of template switching. Study results and limitations: Investigators viewed diversity estimates from one million T cells as underestimates, the study reported.

A J-beta primer mix and a sample-barcoded 5' primer were used in a second PCR of roughly 6 to 12 cycles. There were at least 2.5 million CDR3-containing paired-end reads obtained from each sample. TCRdb re-called the 5' RACE reads through MiXCR, storing one row per CDR3 protein. The sample yields more than 650,000 distinct CDR3 sequences, around 25% seen once. The CDR3 sequence is 15 residues long. The V end was cut by 4 bases, the J end by 0 bases, with 13 bases between. CDR1 and CDR2 (germline): SNHLY, FYNNEI. This clonotype turned up a few times. Its antigen is undetermined. The same sample was also studied in work on T cells of mothers and their children.

Sample: blood. The clonotype originates from a boy between 10 and 17 years old in good health. The V gene is TRBV2, the J gene TRBJ2-7; D might be TRBD2 (5 bases). The CDR3 sequence is CASSATPSSSYEQYF. CDR3 sequence (DNA): TGTGCCAGCAGTGCCACCCCTAGCAGCTCCTACGAGCAGTACTTC.